The sequence of this TCR beta chain was determined in a study of blood T cell repertoires in COVID-19. About the research overall: There were acute and convalescent COVID-19 samples, and they came from the United States, Italy and Spain.

CDR1 and CDR2 (germline): MGHDK, SYGVNS. The CDR3 consists of 15 residues. With 7 bases clipped from V and 4 bases from J, the junction kept 4 bases outside the gene matches. Which cohort a participant joined came from the clinical history participants gave. Each exposed participant met a COVID-19 case in the 2 weeks preceding study entry. Authors' processing steps: Amplification from reference gene primers served as the basis for estimated nucleated cell counts. Repertoires were generated with immunoSEQ multiplex PCR, while TCRdb's copy carries only in-frame clones and drops some. V and J calls and clone size are copied from that table; D and trimming were computed from the DNA. The sample shows about 180,000 clones, over 70% of them seen only once.

The source is a man in his 60s who had been exposed to COVID-19. The specimen sequenced was PBMCs or T cells enriched from blood (not recorded which). The chain combines TRBV25-1 with TRBJ2-3; TRBD2 matches at 14 bases. The DNA for the CDR3 is TGTGCCAGCACCAGGACTAGCGGGAGGTCAGATACGCAGTATTTT. Its translation is CASTRTSGRSDTQYF. Filled out from reference TRBV25-1 and TRBJ2-3, the complete variable domain reads EADIYQTPRYLVIGTGKKITLECSQTMGHDKMYWYQQDPGMELHLIHYSYGVNSTEKGDLSSESTVSRIRTEHFPLTLESARPSHTSQYLCASTRTSGRSDTQYFGPGTRLTVL.